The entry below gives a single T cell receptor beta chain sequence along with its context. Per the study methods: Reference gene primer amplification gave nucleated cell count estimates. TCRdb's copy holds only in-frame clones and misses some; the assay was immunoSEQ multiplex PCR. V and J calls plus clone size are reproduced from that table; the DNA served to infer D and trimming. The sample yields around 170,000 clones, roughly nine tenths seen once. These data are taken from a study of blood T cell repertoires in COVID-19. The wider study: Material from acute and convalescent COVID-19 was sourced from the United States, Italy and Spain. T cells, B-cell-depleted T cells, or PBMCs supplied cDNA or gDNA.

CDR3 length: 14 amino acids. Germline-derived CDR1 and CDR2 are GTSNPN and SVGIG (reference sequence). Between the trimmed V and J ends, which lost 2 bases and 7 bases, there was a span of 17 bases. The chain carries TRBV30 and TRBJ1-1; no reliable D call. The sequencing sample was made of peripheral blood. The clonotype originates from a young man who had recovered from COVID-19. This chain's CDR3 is CAWSRVRSSGEAFF. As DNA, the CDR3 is TGTGCCTGGAGTCGGGTTCGGTCTTCCGGTGAAGCTTTCTTT.